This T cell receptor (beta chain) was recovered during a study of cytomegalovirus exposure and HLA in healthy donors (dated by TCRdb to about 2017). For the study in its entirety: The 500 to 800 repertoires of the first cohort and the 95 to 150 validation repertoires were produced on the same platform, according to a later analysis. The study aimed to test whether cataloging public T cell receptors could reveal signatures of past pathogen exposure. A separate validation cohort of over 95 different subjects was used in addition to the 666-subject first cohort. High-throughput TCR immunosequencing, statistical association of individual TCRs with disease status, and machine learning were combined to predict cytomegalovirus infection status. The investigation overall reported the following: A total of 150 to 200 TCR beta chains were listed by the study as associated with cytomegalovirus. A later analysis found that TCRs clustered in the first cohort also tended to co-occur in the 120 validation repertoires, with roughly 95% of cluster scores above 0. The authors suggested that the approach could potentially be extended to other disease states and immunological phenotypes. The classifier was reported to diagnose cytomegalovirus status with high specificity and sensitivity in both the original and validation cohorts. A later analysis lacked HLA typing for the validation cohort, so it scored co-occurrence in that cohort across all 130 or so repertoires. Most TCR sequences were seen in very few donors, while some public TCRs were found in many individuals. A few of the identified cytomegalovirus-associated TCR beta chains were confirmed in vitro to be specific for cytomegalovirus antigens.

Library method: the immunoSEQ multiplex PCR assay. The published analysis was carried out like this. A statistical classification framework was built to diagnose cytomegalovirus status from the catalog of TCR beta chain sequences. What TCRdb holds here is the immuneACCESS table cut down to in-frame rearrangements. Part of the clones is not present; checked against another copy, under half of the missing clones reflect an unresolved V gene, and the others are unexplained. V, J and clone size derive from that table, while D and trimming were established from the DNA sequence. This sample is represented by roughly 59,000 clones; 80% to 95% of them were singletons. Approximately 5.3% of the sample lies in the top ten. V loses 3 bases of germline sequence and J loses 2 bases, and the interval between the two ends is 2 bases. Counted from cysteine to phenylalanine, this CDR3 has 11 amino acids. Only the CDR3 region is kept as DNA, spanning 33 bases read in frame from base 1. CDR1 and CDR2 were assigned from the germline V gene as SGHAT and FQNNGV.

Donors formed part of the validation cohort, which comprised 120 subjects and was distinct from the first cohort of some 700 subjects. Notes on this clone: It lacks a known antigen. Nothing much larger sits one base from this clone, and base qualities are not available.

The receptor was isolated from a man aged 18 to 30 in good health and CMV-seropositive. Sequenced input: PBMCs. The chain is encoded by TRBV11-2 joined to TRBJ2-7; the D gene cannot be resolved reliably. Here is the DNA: TGTGCCAGCAGCTTTACCTACGAGCAGTACTTC. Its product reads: CASSFTYEQYF.